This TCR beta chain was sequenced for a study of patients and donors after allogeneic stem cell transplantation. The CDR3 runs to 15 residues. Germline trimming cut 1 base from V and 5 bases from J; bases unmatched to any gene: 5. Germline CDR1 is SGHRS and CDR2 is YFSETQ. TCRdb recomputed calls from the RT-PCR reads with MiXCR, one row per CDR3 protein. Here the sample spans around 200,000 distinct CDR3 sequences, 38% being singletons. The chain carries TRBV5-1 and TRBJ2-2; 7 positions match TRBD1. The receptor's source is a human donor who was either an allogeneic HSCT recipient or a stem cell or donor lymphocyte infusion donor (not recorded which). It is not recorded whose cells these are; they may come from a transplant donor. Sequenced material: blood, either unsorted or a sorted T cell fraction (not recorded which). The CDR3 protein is CASSLQTGLTGELFF. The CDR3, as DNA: TGCGCCAGCAGCTTGCAGACAGGGCTTACCGGGGAGCTGTTTTTT.